Reported below is one T cell receptor beta chain. Its antigen is not identified. These data originate in a study of OX40 agonist ivuxolimab in advanced cancers. Study-wide background: Patients undergoing dose escalation presented with hepatocellular carcinoma, melanoma, renal cell or head and neck cancer. Participants could have had prior anti-PD-1, anti-PD-L1 or anti-CTLA-4 therapy, and less than 45% had some.

The CDR3 runs to 14 residues. The germline CDR1 and CDR2 sequences are SGHVS and FNYEAQ. V was clipped by 11 bases and J by 5 bases, with 21 bases between them. TCRdb's copy holds only in-frame clones and misses some; the assay was immunoSEQ multiplex PCR. This table has roughly 63,000 clones, 80% to 90% appearing once. Study observations and caveats: Researchers did not establish what antigens the expanded peripheral T cells target.

The starting material was CD4+ or CD8+ T cells sorted from blood, obtained in a trial of the OX40 agonist ivuxolimab. The chain carries TRBV7-6 and TRBJ2-5; D possibly corresponds to TRBD2 (5 bases). The receptor was derived from an adult with an advanced solid tumor such as melanoma, head and neck, liver or kidney cancer. CDR3 amino acids: CASSSRALRETQYF. CDR3 DNA: TGTGCCTCCTCATCGAGGGCCCTCCGGGAGACCCAGTACTTC. The full variable domain, in which reference TRBV7-6 and TRBJ2-5 provide the parts outside the CDR3, is GAGVSQSPRYKVTKRGQDVALRCDPISGHVSLYWYRQALGQGPEFLTYFNYEAQQDKSGLPNDRFSAERPEGSISTLTIQRTEQRDSAMYRCASSSRALRETQYFGPGTRLLVL.